Each of the 9 T cell receptor beta chains below was sequenced from the same sample in a study of shared clonotypes between healthy human individuals. Generated by immunoSEQ multiplex PCR, the TCRdb table keeps only in-frame clones and is missing some. The sample consists of approximately 640,000 clones, roughly 70% of them appearing once. The sample taken for sequencing was memory CD4+ T cells sorted from blood. Sample subset: CD45RA-negative fraction. All receptors derive from a woman under 40 in good health.

A few counts support this clone. J is TRBJ2-7 and V is TRBV7-9, with TRBD2 as a possible D gene (6 bases). The V end lost 4 bases, the J end lost 3 bases, and 16 bases lay between the germline ends. The CDR3 spans 15 residues. The V gene's germline CDR1 is SEHNR and CDR2 FQNEAQ (reference sequence). Written as DNA, the CDR3 is TGTGCCAGCAGCTCCCGTCATAGTAGCGGCTACGAGCAGTACTTC. Translated: CASSSRHSSGYEQYF.

A note on this clone: Other DNA sequences in the sample encode the same CDR3. This chain uses TRBV18 with TRBJ2-7; D possibly uses TRBD1 or TRBD2 (7 bases each). The CDR3 consists of 15 residues. Trimming shortened V by 2 bases and J by 1 base, and 12 bases separated the two germline ends. CDR1 is KGHSH, CDR2 LQKENI, per germline. CDR3 in DNA: TGTGCCAGCTCACCAAGACAGGGAGGGTCCTACGAGCAGTACTTC. Its protein product is CASSPRQGGSYEQYF.

The chain joins TRBV7-2 to TRBJ2-7; TRBD2 agrees at 14 bases. Germline values: CDR1 SGHTA, CDR2 FQGNSA. The CDR3 contains 14 residues. The junction had 1 base not matched to a gene; V was cut back by 4 bases and J by 5 bases. The chain's CDR3 is CASSSGLAGDEQYF. The CDR3 nucleotides are TGTGCCAGCAGCTCGGGACTAGCGGGAGACGAGCAGTACTTC.

The gene calls are TRBV28 and TRBJ2-6; D remains ambiguous. Germline-derived CDR1 and CDR2 are MDHEN and SYDVKM. V shed 3 bases and J shed 0 bases, with 6 bases lying between them. This CDR3 contains 15 residues. The CDR3 region has the DNA TGTGCCAGCAGTTTTTACAACTCTGGGGCCAACGTCCTGACTTTC. Translated, it gives CASSFYNSGANVLTF.

This clone was counted only a few times. The V gene is TRBV5-6, the J gene TRBJ1-4, with TRBD1 as a possible D gene (6 bases). Germline V CDR1 and CDR2: SGHDT, YYEEEE. The CDR3 sequence is 16 residues long. The germline V and J ends were trimmed by 1 base and 0 bases, with 10 bases remaining between them. In DNA, the CDR3 is TGTGCCAGCAGCTTGAGGACAGATGCAACTAATGAAAAACTGTTTTTT. Protein product: CASSLRTDATNEKLFF.

This clone was found a few times. One end of the junction fails to match germline, which may point to a read error. The V call is TRBV7-9, the J call TRBJ2-1; maybe TRBD2 (5 bases). Germline V gives CDR1 SEHNR, CDR2 FQNEAQ (reference sequence). This CDR3 comprises 11 residues. CDR3 sequence reads: CQKEAYNEQFF. The CDR3 region has the DNA TGCCAGAAGGAGGCCTACAATGAGCAGTTCTTC.

The chain recombines TRBV14 with TRBJ1-1; unclear D gene. This CDR3 is 14 amino acids long. Deletions cut 5 bases from V and 1 base from J, with 11 bases between. The germline V gene encodes CDR1 SGHDN and CDR2 FVKESK. DNA for the CDR3: TGTGCCAGCAGCGCAATGGGTGGGAACACTGAAGCTTTCTTT. It codes for CASSAMGGNTEAFF.

This chain joins TRBV7-2 and TRBJ2-7; 8 positions match TRBD1. The CDR3 is 14 residues long. The V and J ends lost 8 bases and 2 bases, in that order; junction bases with no gene match: 8. CDR1 is SGHTA, CDR2 FQGNSA, per germline. CDR3 coding DNA: TGTGCCAGCGCCGGGGACAGGCGAACCTACGAGCAGTACTTC. Encoded protein: CASAGDRRTYEQYF.

The V call is TRBV28, the J call TRBJ1-5; 8 nucleotides agree with TRBD1. V was clipped by 3 bases and J by 0 bases; unmatched bases: 10. This CDR3 contains 18 residues. Germline V lookup: CDR1 MDHEN, CDR2 SYDVKM. For the CDR3, the DNA is TGTGCCAGCAGTTTCGCAGGGGGCGGCTTTGATAGCAATCAGCCCCAGCATTTT. Its translation: CASSFAGGGFDSNQPQHF.